The present T cell receptor (beta chain) was sequenced within a study of T cell responses to AZD1222 COVID-19 vaccine. General observations from the study: AZD1222 recipients seropositive at baseline numbered only six or seven. Repertoire sampling was restricted to post-peak T cell response timepoints. Most donors were white British, females outnumbered males, and clonal diversity was possibly underestimated.

Sequencing was performed with immunoSEQ multiplex PCR; in TCRdb, only in-frame clones are kept and a portion is missing. The sample holds approximately 170,000 clones, 92% seen once. Comment on this clone: Its antigen remains unidentified.

This receptor was obtained from an adult in good health. The sequencing here drew on peripheral blood, taken on day 0 of AZD1222 vaccination.

The CDR3 is CASSNRGYEQFF. The CDR3 region has the DNA TGTGCCAGTAGTAACAGGGGCTATGAGCAGTTCTTC. J is TRBJ2-1 and V is TRBV19; TRBD1 aligns across 7 bases. Germline-derived CDR1 and CDR2 are LNHDA and SQIVND (reference sequence). The CDR3 sequence is 12 residues long. V dropped 4 bases and J dropped 8; count of bases not matched to a gene: 2.